The rows below give T cell receptor beta chains drawn from one sample of a study of cytomegalovirus exposure and HLA in healthy donors. Libraries were prepared by immunoSEQ multiplex PCR; TCRdb keeps only in-frame clonotypes and omits some of them. The table records about 140,000 clones, 80% to 90% of them present only once. Sequencing input: PBMCs. These receptors were collected from a woman aged 30 to 39 in good health and CMV-seronegative. CDR3s include the opening cysteine and the closing phenylalanine or tryptophan. Each record gives: D gene, J gene, V gene, clone size, CDR3 protein, CDR3 DNA. A D gene is named only where the DNA matches it firmly. Clone size is given for some rows only: seen once, a few or many times, or a class if the clone is expanded.

-	TRBJ1-6	TRBV18	few	CASSSSQGRLNNSPLHF	TGTGCCAGCTCGAGTTCACAGGGCAGACTGAATAATTCACCCCTCCACTTT
TRBD2	TRBJ2-7	TRBV7-9	few	CASSLGYGTTYEQYF	TGTGCCAGCAGCTTAGGTTACGGGACTACCTACGAGCAGTACTTC
TRBD1	TRBJ2-2	TRBV9	-	CASSVQDRDTGELFF	TGTGCCAGCAGCGTACAGGACAGGGACACCGGGGAGCTGTTTTTT
-	TRBJ1-4	TRBV2	-	CASRRENEKLFF	TGTGCCAGCAGGAGGGAGAATGAAAAACTGTTTTTT
TRBD1	TRBJ2-7	TRBV5-1	-	CASSSGQGTYEQYF	TGCGCCAGCAGCTCGGGACAGGGGACCTACGAGCAGTACTTC
-	TRBJ1-5	TRBV2	-	CASRLTGPLYQPQHF	TGTGCCAGCAGACTGACAGGCCCCTTGTATCAGCCCCAGCATTTT
TRBD1	TRBJ1-5	TRBV27	-	CASSLSRGNQPQHF	TGTGCCAGCAGTTTATCCAGGGGGAATCAGCCCCAGCATTTT
-	TRBJ2-3	TRBV5-6	-	CASSPRYLSDTQYF	TGTGCCAGCAGCCCGAGGTATCTGTCAGATACGCAGTATTTT
-	TRBJ1-2	TRBV7-2	few	CASRLNGTRYGYTF	TGTGCCAGCAGACTTAACGGGACTCGCTATGGCTACACCTTC
-	TRBJ1-5	TRBV5-1	-	CASSFPGSHSNQPQHF	TGCGCCAGCAGCTTCCCGGGGTCCCATAGCAATCAGCCCCAGCATTTT
-	TRBJ2-7	TRBV2	few	CASSVGRSSYEQYF	TGTGCCAGCAGTGTTGGGAGGAGCTCCTACGAGCAGTACTTC
TRBD1	TRBJ1-1	TRBV5-4	-	CASTNRDRGKAFF	TGTGCCAGCACAAACCGGGACAGGGGAAAAGCTTTCTTT
TRBD1	TRBJ1-4	TRBV15	-	CATSSTGATNEKLFF	TGTGCCACCAGCAGCACAGGGGCAACTAATGAAAAACTGTTTTTT
-	TRBJ1-1	TRBV27	-	CASSLGGETEAFF	TGTGCCAGCAGTTTGGGGGGAGAAACTGAAGCTTTCTTT